Below, 29 T cell receptor beta chains from the same sample are listed, as sequenced in a study of early T cells in non-severe SARS-CoV-2 infection. From the 5' RACE reads, TCRdb called clonotypes with MiXCR, one entry per CDR3 protein. The sample includes fewer than 30,000 distinct CDR3 sequences, about 9.5% seen only once; the top ten take roughly an eighth. The sequenced sample was whole blood. The receptors come from an adult who was a healthcare worker with PCR-confirmed SARS-CoV-2 infection or an uninfected control (not recorded which).

This clonotype was recorded at least ten times. The V call is TRBV7-9, the J call TRBJ1-5, with 11 bases lining up with TRBD1. This CDR3 contains 16 residues. Looked up from germline, CDR1 is SEHNR and CDR2 is FQNEAQ (reference sequence). Trimming at V came to 1 base and at J to 6 bases, leaving 5 bases not matched to a gene. The CDR3 DNA sequence: TGTGCCAGCAGCTTAGGTCGGACAGGGGGCCGTCAGCCCCAGCATTTT. Translated, it gives CASSLGRTGGRQPQHF.

The sample holds a few counts of this clonotype. The chain joins TRBV7-8 to TRBJ2-7, with no clear D. This CDR3 spans 15 amino acids. V was trimmed by 1 base and J by 2 bases, leaving 12 bases between them. Germline V lookup: CDR1 SGHVS, CDR2 FQNEAQ. The CDR3 sequence: CASSLVAGRAYEQYF. CDR3 bases: TGTGCCAGCAGCTTAGTGGCAGGCCGCGCCTACGAGCAGTACTTC.

About this clonotype itself: Being one base from a much bigger clone, this may be a read error. The V and J genes are TRBV4-3 and TRBJ2-2, with 7 bases lining up with TRBD2. V trimming: 4 bases; J trimming: 3 bases; junction bases outside the gene matches: 14. Per the germline V gene, CDR1 is LGHNA and CDR2 is YSLEER. CDR3 size: 18 residues. The CDR3: CASSRGTGTIEYTGELFF. The DNA of the CDR3 is TGCGCCAGCAGCCGAGGGACCGGGACTATTGAATACACCGGGGAGCTGTTTTTT.

The V call is TRBV12-3 or TRBV12-4, the J call TRBJ2-3, with D maybe TRBD1 (6 bases). The CDR3 loop spans 16 amino acids. The V end lost 1 base, the J end lost 3 bases, and 14 bases lay between the germline ends. CDR3 region: CASSLELGTSTDTQYF. For the CDR3, the DNA is TGTGCCAGCAGTTTAGAGCTGGGGACATCGACAGATACGCAGTATTTT.

In its sample, this clonotype was seen a few times. The chain recombines TRBV7-2 with TRBJ2-1; D uncertain. Germline V gives CDR1 SGHTA, CDR2 FQGNSA. V lost 2 bases and J lost 0, with 5 bases in between. The CDR3 runs to 14 residues. The CDR3 loop reads CASSLPSSYNEQFF. The DNA of the CDR3 is TGTGCCAGCAGCTTACCGAGCTCCTACAATGAGCAGTTCTTC.

This clonotype was seen at least ten times. For the CDR3, the DNA is TGCAGTGCTAGGGGTCCAAGGAGCGGGCTAACCGGGGAGCTGTTTTTT. Amino acids: CSARGPRSGLTGELFF. V gene TRBV20-1 combines with J gene TRBJ2-2, with a weak D call TRBD2 (6 bases). This CDR3 contains 16 residues. V was trimmed by 3 bases and J by 5 bases, leaving 19 bases between them. CDR1 DFQATT and CDR2 SNEGSKA come from the germline V gene (reference sequence).

The genes are TRBV7-9 and TRBJ1-2; tentatively, D is TRBD1 (6 bases). Germline values: CDR1 SEHNR, CDR2 FQNEAQ (reference sequence). V gave up 5 bases and J gave up 5 bases, with 30 bases separating them. This CDR3 spans 19 amino acids. The CDR3 nucleotides read TGTGCCAGCAGCCCCCGCGATGAGGGGGAGGGCTTTAACCTTTATGGCTACACCTTC. It is translated as CASSPRDEGEGFNLYGYTF.

This clonotype was seen repeatedly, ten times or more. The rearrangement joins TRBV7-6 to TRBJ2-7; 9 bases match TRBD2. The CDR3 spans 14 residues. Germline V lookup: CDR1 SGHVS, CDR2 FNYEAQ. V shed 0 bases and J 3 bases; nucleotides not matched to a gene: 0. The CDR3 DNA is TGTGCCAGCAGCTTAGCTAGCGGGGGCTACGAGCAGTACTTC. It codes for CASSLASGGYEQYF.

This clonotype was observed at least ten times. The V and J genes are TRBV12-3 or TRBV12-4 and TRBJ1-4, with unresolved D. The length of the CDR3 is 16 residues. V dropped 2 bases and J dropped 8 bases, with 18 bases sitting between them. The CDR3 DNA follows: TGTGCCAGCAGTTTAAACCCGTCTATCGGTCAAGAAAAACTGTTTTTT. Protein product: CASSLNPSIGQEKLFF.

This clonotype came up a few times. J is TRBJ2-2 and V is TRBV6-2 or TRBV6-3; TRBD1 or TRBD2 may be the D gene (5 bases each). Germline V gene data show CDR1 as MNHEY and CDR2 as SVGEGT. The CDR3 runs 15 residues. V dropped 6 bases and J dropped 0 bases, with 11 bases sitting between them. The CDR3 region has the DNA TGTGCCAGCAGACGGGGCTCGGCGAACACCGGGGAGCTGTTTTTT. Residues: CASRRGSANTGELFF.

This clonotype was detected ten times or more. This chain links TRBV19 with TRBJ2-4; 9 bases line up with TRBD1. V lost 3 bases, J lost 0 bases, and 9 bases stayed unmatched. Germline V lookup: CDR1 LNHDA, CDR2 SQIVND (reference sequence). This CDR3 comprises 18 residues. The CDR3 nucleotides are TGTGCCAGTAGTATGGGGGAGGGGACAGGGCTAGCCAAAAACATTCAGTACTTC. Protein: CASSMGEGTGLAKNIQYF.

In this sample, this clonotype turned up many times. The chain's CDR3 is CASSRHRVPRDTEAFF. The CDR3 coding sequence is TGTGCCAGCAGCCGACACCGGGTCCCCCGAGACACTGAAGCTTTCTTT. The chain couples TRBV7-2 to TRBJ1-1; D is ambiguous. Germline V gives CDR1 SGHTA, CDR2 FQGNSA. The CDR3 consists of 16 residues. Trimming shortened V by 5 bases and J by 3 bases, and 19 bases separated the two germline ends. Full variable domain (rest looked up from reference TRBV7-2 and TRBJ1-1): GAGVSQSPSNKVTEKGKDVELRCDPISGHTALYWYRQSLGQGLEFLIYFQGNSAPDKSGLPSDRFSAERTGGSVSTLTIQRTQQEDSAVYLCASSRHRVPRDTEAFFGQGTRLTVV.

This clonotype was counted at least ten times. CDR3: CSAIRSSKAYEQYF. The DNA for the CDR3 is TGCAGTGCTATTCGGTCTAGCAAGGCCTACGAGCAGTACTTC. The chain recombines TRBV20-1 with TRBJ2-7; a possible D gene is TRBD2 (5 bases). CDR1 is DFQATT and CDR2 is SNEGSKA in the germline V gene (reference sequence). Trimming cost V 4 bases and J 2 bases, with 15 bases left between them. The length of the CDR3 is 14 residues.

This clonotype appeared many times. The CDR3 coding sequence is TGTGCCACCAGCTCGTCGGGGGGCCAAGAGACCCAGTACTTC. Translating it yields CATSSSGGQETQYF. This chain connects TRBV15 to TRBJ2-5, with 7 bases that match TRBD2. The junction had 4 bases not matched to a gene; V was cut back by 5 bases and J by 1 base. Germline CDR1 reads LNHNV; CDR2 reads YYDKDF (reference sequence). The CDR3 length is 14 residues.

This clonotype was observed at least ten times. The chain links TRBV15 to TRBJ1-6; a possible D gene is TRBD1 (5 bases). The CDR3 has 17 amino acids. Germline CDR1 is LNHNV and CDR2 is YYDKDF (reference sequence). With 0 bases removed from V and 7 bases from J, the gap between germline ends came to 16 bases. The CDR3 loop reads CATSRDPSGGSNSPLHF. As DNA, the CDR3 is TGTGCCACCAGCAGAGATCCCTCCGGGGGGAGCAATTCACCCCTCCACTTT.

Ten or more counts support this clonotype. The J gene is TRBJ1-2, the V gene TRBV29-1; D ambiguous. The V gene's germline CDR1 is SQVTM and CDR2 ANQGSEA. There are 14 residues in the CDR3. The V end was cut by 6 bases, the J end by 4 bases, with 18 bases between. The CDR3 region has the DNA TGCAGCGTGGCGGAGGACGCTCTGGGCTATGGCTACACCTTC. It codes for CSVAEDALGYGYTF.

This clonotype was observed at least ten times. V is TRBV3-1 and J is TRBJ1-3, with D perhaps TRBD1 (6 bases). CDR1 is LGHDT and CDR2 is YNNKEL in the germline V gene (reference sequence). The CDR3 sequence is 14 residues long. V was cut by 0 bases and J by 7 bases, with 10 bases left in between. CDR3 protein: CASSQESGANTIYF. The CDR3 DNA reads as TGTGCCAGCAGCCAAGAGTCAGGGGCGAACACCATATATTTT.

The sample holds many counts of this clonotype. V gene TRBV30 combines with J gene TRBJ1-2; possible D gene TRBD1, 5 bases. Germline-derived CDR1 and CDR2 are GTSNPN and SVGIG (reference sequence). V lost 1 base and J 8 bases, leaving 14 bases between the germline ends. This CDR3 is 13 amino acids long. The CDR3 sequence: CAWSDGTSGGYTF. In DNA form, the CDR3 reads TGTGCCTGGAGTGATGGGACTTCGGGCGGCTACACCTTC.

This clonotype appeared many times. The J gene is TRBJ1-3, the V gene TRBV18; 11 bases fit TRBD1. Germline V gene data show CDR1 as KGHSH and CDR2 as LQKENI. The CDR3 loop spans 15 amino acids. V was pared by 2 bases and J by 6 bases, with 3 bases of the junction left unmatched. The CDR3 sequence is CASSPGQGAENTIYF. In nucleotides, the CDR3 is TGTGCCAGCTCACCAGGACAGGGGGCTGAAAACACCATATATTTT.

Ten or more counts support this clonotype. At one end the junction does not follow the germline gene, possibly because of a read error. V usage is TRBV20-1 and J usage is TRBJ1-2, with D possibly TRBD1 on 6 matching bases. Germline CDR1 DFQATT, CDR2 SNEGSKA (reference sequence). The CDR3 is 14 residues long. The CDR3 bases are TGCAGTGCTAGAAGGGGGGCAGAGTACTATGACTACACCTTC. Protein sequence: CSARRGAEYYDYTF.

The CDR3 coding sequence is TGTGCCAGCAGCCATAGGACAGGCGCAATCGAGCCCCAGCATTTT. Amino acids: CASSHRTGAIEPQHF. The chain links TRBV16 to TRBJ1-5; 7 bases fit TRBD1. V shed 3 bases, J shed 8 bases, and the junction held 10 bases outside the gene matches. Germline assignment: CDR1 KGHSY and CDR2 FQNENV. The CDR3 loop spans 15 amino acids.

In this sample, this clonotype turned up a few times. V is TRBV27 and J is TRBJ1-1; D perhaps matches TRBD1 (5 bases). Germline CDR1 MNHEY, CDR2 SMNVEV (reference sequence). With 4 bases removed from V and 2 bases from J, the gap between germline ends came to 11 bases. The CDR3 sequence is 14 residues long. The CDR3: CASSSPTANTEAFF. Here the CDR3 DNA reads TGTGCCAGCAGTTCTCCGACAGCAAACACTGAAGCTTTCTTT.

The table lists this clonotype with many counts. The chain couples TRBV19 to TRBJ2-6, with 10 bases fitting TRBD1. There are 18 residues in the CDR3. The germline gives CDR1 LNHDA, CDR2 SQIVND (reference sequence). V gave up 7 bases and J gave up 0 bases; unmatched junction bases: 9. The CDR3: CASTNRGDRGSGANVLTF. In nucleotides, the CDR3 is TGTGCCAGTACCAACCGGGGGGACAGGGGCTCTGGGGCCAACGTCCTGACTTTC.

This clonotype came up many times. The chain recombines TRBV9 with TRBJ2-7; D perhaps matches TRBD1 (5 bases). The germline V gene has CDR1 SGDLS and CDR2 YYNGEE. Trimming shortened V by 1 base and J by 0 bases, and 8 bases separated the two germline ends. The CDR3 consists of 14 residues. CDR3 in DNA: TGTGCCAGCAGCGTATTGGACAACTCCTACGAGCAGTACTTC. Encoded protein: CASSVLDNSYEQYF.

This chain uses TRBV5-5 with TRBJ1-2; D is uncertain. V was trimmed by 2 bases and J by 6 bases, leaving 8 bases between them. Germline V gene sequence: CDR1 SGHKS, CDR2 YYEKEE (reference sequence). The CDR3 consists of 12 residues. The CDR3 region is CASSLTQDGYTF. As DNA, the CDR3 is TGTGCCAGCAGCTTAACGCAGGATGGCTACACCTTC.

This clonotype appeared a few times. The V gene is TRBV2, the J gene TRBJ2-1, with D perhaps being TRBD1 or TRBD2 (5 bases each). With 7 bases removed from V and 9 bases from J, the gap between germline ends came to 16 bases. CDR1 and CDR2 (germline): SNHLY, FYNNEI. The CDR3 covers 13 residues. The CDR3 sequence is CASNPIRGGEQFF. CDR3 nucleotides: TGTGCCAGCAACCCTATCCGGGGCGGTGAGCAGTTCTTC.

Ten or more counts support this clonotype. The chain combines TRBV24-1 with TRBJ2-3, with D tentatively TRBD2 (5 bases). This CDR3 comprises 13 residues. Looked up from germline, CDR1 is KGHDR and CDR2 is SFDVKD. The V end was cut by 7 bases, the J end by 0 bases, with 7 bases between. CDR3 protein: CATRGDSTDTQYF. The CDR3 DNA sequence: TGTGCCACCAGGGGAGACAGCACAGATACGCAGTATTTT.

Ten or more counts support this clonotype. V and J are TRBV10-3 and TRBJ2-5; unclear D gene. This CDR3 region has 14 residues. The germline gives CDR1 ENHRY, CDR2 SYGVKD. Trimming cost V 0 bases and J 9 bases, with 14 bases left between them. The CDR3 is CAISESGSDVSQYF. DNA for the CDR3: TGTGCCATCAGTGAGTCTGGATCGGACGTGTCCCAGTACTTC.

The V call is TRBV7-7, the J call TRBJ2-5, with a weak D call TRBD2 (5 bases). Trimming left V 3 bases short and J 5 bases short, with 13 bases between. Germline V CDR1 and CDR2: SSHAT, FNYEAQ (reference sequence). This CDR3 comprises 14 residues. CDR3 loop: CASSLRVVGETQYF. The CDR3 nucleotides are TGTGCCAGCAGCTTGAGGGTTGTCGGGGAGACCCAGTACTTC.